Each of the 17 T cell receptor beta chains below was sequenced from the same sample in a study of vaccination and CD4 T cells after COVID-19. Time point of the sample: late sampling 161 to 241 days after vaccination in a few convalescent patients. Indicated treatment: roughly ten-day PBMC culture with coronavirus spike peptide pools or control peptides (ViraFEST assay). The assay that was used to sequence DNA from cultured CD4+ T cells was the Oncomine TCR Beta short-read assay. In TCRdb, the PCR reads were re-called with MiXCR into one record per CDR3 protein. The table lists 20,000 to 30,000 distinct CDR3 sequences, around 42% of them singletons, with 4.1% in the top ten. The antigens these receptors bind are not known. Source: CD4+ T cells from blood, cultured in vitro, taken about 7 months after SARS-CoV-2 vaccination. These receptors were taken from a human donor who had recovered from COVID-19.

The chain couples TRBV29-1 to TRBJ2-3; 9 bases line up with TRBD2. The ends lost 6 bases at V and 4 bases at J; junction bases unmatched: 5. Germline V gives CDR1 SQVTM, CDR2 ANQGSEA. CDR3 length: 13 amino acids. The CDR3 here is CSVRSSGADTQYF. In DNA, the CDR3 is TGCAGCGTAAGATCTAGCGGGGCAGATACGCAGTATTTT.

The rearrangement joins TRBV28 to TRBJ2-7; weak D call: TRBD1 (5 bases). Looked up from germline, CDR1 is MDHEN and CDR2 is SYDVKM. The CDR3 consists of 12 residues. Trimming cost V 2 bases and J 5 bases, with 7 bases left between them. In DNA, the CDR3 is TGTGCCAGCAGTTTACAAGGGGACGAGCAGTACTTC. Protein sequence: CASSLQGDEQYF.

This clonotype was counted a few times. The rearrangement links TRBV10-3 to TRBJ2-1, with TRBD1 identical over 8 bases. The ends lost 11 bases at V and 7 bases at J; junction bases unmatched: 7. Germline CDR1 and CDR2: ENHRY and SYGVKD. CDR3 size: 12 residues. The CDR3 sequence: CACRGLGNEQFF. CDR3 in DNA: TGTGCCTGCAGGGGGCTCGGGAATGAGCAGTTCTTC.

This clonotype appeared a single time. The genes are TRBV11-1 and TRBJ2-5, with no clear D. Germline V gives CDR1 SGHAT, CDR2 FQDESV (reference sequence). The CDR3 sequence is 12 residues long. The V end was cut by 4 bases, the J end by 4 bases, with 7 bases between. As DNA, the CDR3 is TGTGCCAGCAGCTCAACATTAGAGACCCAGTACTTC. The encoded protein is CASSSTLETQYF.

This sequence joins TRBV7-3 and TRBJ2-7; 8 bases match TRBD1. CDR1 and CDR2 from the germline V gene are SGHTA and FQGTGA. The CDR3 is made up of 16 amino acids. After removal of 9 bases from V and 1 base from J, the junction contained 14 bases not matched to a gene. For the CDR3, the DNA is TGTGCCAGTCAGAAGAGGGGACAGGCAACGTCCTACGAGCAGTACTTC. This encodes CASQKRGQATSYEQYF.

The chain employs TRBV10-3 and TRBJ2-1; 11 nucleotides line up with TRBD2. The CDR3 length is 14 residues. Germline-derived CDR1 and CDR2 are ENHRY and SYGVKD. J lost 5 bases, V lost 6 bases, and 3 bases had no gene match. The CDR3 protein is CAIRPGLADNEQFF. CDR3 DNA: TGTGCCATCAGGCCGGGACTAGCGGACAATGAGCAGTTCTTC.

In this sample, this clonotype turned up a few times. CDR3 sequence: CASRTGTLICEQFF. The DNA of the CDR3 is TGTGCCAGCCGCACAGGAACCTTAATTTGTGAGCAGTTCTTC. V gene TRBV6-4 combines with J gene TRBJ2-1; D is possibly TRBD1 (5 bases). The CDR3 consists of 14 residues. V shed 8 bases and J shed 9 bases, with 20 bases lying between them. Looked up from germline, CDR1 is MRHNA and CDR2 is SNTAGT.

This clonotype was observed a handful of times. The chain recombines TRBV28 with TRBJ2-7, with D uncertain. Germline V CDR1 and CDR2: MDHEN, SYDVKM. The CDR3 sequence is 12 residues long. Trimming shortened V by 7 bases and J by 2 bases, and 9 bases separated the two germline ends. In nucleotides, the CDR3 is TGTGCCAGCACTAAGGAAACCTACGAGCAGTACTTC. Protein: CASTKETYEQYF.

This sequence joins TRBV20-1 and TRBJ2-3; weak D call: TRBD2 (6 bases). V dropped 5 bases and J dropped 0 bases, with 18 bases sitting between them. Germline CDR1 is DFQATT and CDR2 is SNEGSKA (reference sequence). The CDR3 has 16 amino acids. In DNA, the CDR3 is TGCAGTGCTCCTCGACTAACTAGCCAGAGCACAGATACGCAGTATTTT. Translation: CSAPRLTSQSTDTQYF.

The chain employs TRBV20-1 and TRBJ1-2; tentatively, D is TRBD1 (5 bases). Per germline, CDR1 DFQATT and CDR2 SNEGSKA (reference sequence). The V end lost 3 bases, the J end lost 8 bases, and 22 bases lay between the germline ends. The CDR3 runs 15 residues. The CDR3 sequence: CSARGTDPRNPGYTF. CDR3 DNA: TGCAGTGCTAGGGGGACCGATCCCCGAAACCCCGGCTACACCTTC.

CDR3 protein: CASSQLLYSENIQYF. The CDR3 region has the DNA TGTGCCAGCAGCCAACTCCTCTACAGCGAAAACATTCAGTACTTC. The chain uses TRBV7-2 and TRBJ2-4; no clear D. This CDR3 is built from 15 residues. V was clipped by 5 bases and J by 5 bases, with 16 bases between them. CDR1 is SGHTA and CDR2 is FQGNSA in the germline V gene.

This clonotype was seen only once. The J gene is TRBJ1-1, the V gene TRBV7-9, with TRBD1 identical over 10 bases. V was pared by 4 bases and J by 5 bases, with 13 bases of the junction left unmatched. Looked up from germline, CDR1 is SEHNR and CDR2 is FQNEAQ (reference sequence). The CDR3 is 17 amino acids. CDR3 region: CASSSGTGDLQGTEAFF. CDR3 bases: TGTGCCAGCAGCTCTGGGACAGGGGACCTTCAAGGGACTGAAGCTTTCTTT.

There are a few counts of this clonotype. The genes are TRBV6-2 or TRBV6-3 and TRBJ2-7; D not certain. The CDR3 length is 15 residues. Germline loops: CDR1 MNHEY, CDR2 SVGEGT. Trimming cost V 2 bases and J 3 bases, with 14 bases left between them. The CDR3 DNA reads as TGTGCCAGCAGTTACCAGGACGGAACAGTCTACGAGCAGTACTTC. Its protein product is CASSYQDGTVYEQYF.

V is TRBV7-3 and J is TRBJ2-1, with TRBD2 identical over 7 bases. Unmatched junction bases numbered 8, after V lost 6 bases and J lost 3 bases. Germline loops: CDR1 SGHTA, CDR2 FQGTGA. The CDR3 loop spans 15 amino acids. CDR3 in DNA: TGTGCCAGCAGTTTGAGCGGGATTGGCTACAATGAGCAGTTCTTC. Its translation: CASSLSGIGYNEQFF.

The genes are TRBV15 and TRBJ1-1; TRBD1 might be the D (6 bases). This CDR3 region has 15 residues. The V end lost 0 bases, the J end lost 4 bases, and 12 bases lay between the germline ends. CDR1 and CDR2 from the germline V gene are LNHNV and YYDKDF (reference sequence). This chain's CDR3 is CATSRDPRGATEAFF. CDR3 nucleotides: TGTGCCACCAGCAGAGATCCAAGGGGGGCCACTGAAGCTTTCTTT.

This chain joins TRBV20-1 and TRBJ2-2; D is unresolved. This CDR3 spans 12 amino acids. Per germline, CDR1 DFQATT and CDR2 SNEGSKA (reference sequence). V was clipped by 7 bases and J by 1 base, with 7 bases between them. CDR3 residues: CSVVGNTGELFF. The DNA for the CDR3 is TGCAGTGTAGTCGGGAACACCGGGGAGCTGTTTTTT.

The chain recombines TRBV20-1 with TRBJ1-1, with 8 bases identical to TRBD1. V was pared by 6 bases and J by 1 base, with 13 bases of the junction left unmatched. CDR1 DFQATT and CDR2 SNEGSKA come from the germline V gene (reference sequence). This CDR3 is 16 amino acids long. CDR3 sequence reads: CSARRGTGTGNTEAFF. CDR3 nucleotide sequence: TGCAGTGCCAGGAGGGGAACCGGGACAGGGAACACTGAAGCTTTCTTT.